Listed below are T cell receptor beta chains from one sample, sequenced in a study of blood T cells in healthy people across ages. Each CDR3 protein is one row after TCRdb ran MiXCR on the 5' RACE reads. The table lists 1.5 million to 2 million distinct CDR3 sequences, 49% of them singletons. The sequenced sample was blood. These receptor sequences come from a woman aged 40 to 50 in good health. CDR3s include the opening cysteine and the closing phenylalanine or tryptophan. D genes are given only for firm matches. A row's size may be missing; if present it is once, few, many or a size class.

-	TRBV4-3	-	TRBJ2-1	CASSQDMGGQPPWNEQFF	TGCGCCAGCAGCCAAGATATGGGCGGACAGCCCCCGTGGAATGAGCAGTTCTTC
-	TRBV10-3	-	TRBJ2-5	CAISSTQTIKTQYF	TGTGCCATCAGTAGTACACAGACAATTAAGACCCAGTACTTC
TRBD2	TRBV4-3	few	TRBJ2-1	CASSQDSLAGGTYNEQFF	TGCGCCAGCAGCCAAGATTCCCTAGCGGGGGGCACCTACAATGAGCAGTTCTTC
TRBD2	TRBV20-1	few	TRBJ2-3	CSVRDLTSGEDTQYF	TGCAGTGTTAGAGATCTCACTAGCGGGGAAGATACGCAGTATTTT
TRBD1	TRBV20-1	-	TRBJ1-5	CSALQGAAMEQPQHF	TGCAGTGCTCTACAGGGGGCTGCGATGGAACAGCCCCAGCATTTT
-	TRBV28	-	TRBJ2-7	CASSLWDSISYEQYF	TGTGCCAGCAGTTTATGGGACAGTATCTCCTACGAGCAGTACTTC
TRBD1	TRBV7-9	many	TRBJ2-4	CASSSGTGGLAKNIQYF	TGTGCCAGCAGCTCCGGGACAGGGGGCCTGGCCAAAAACATTCAGTACTTC
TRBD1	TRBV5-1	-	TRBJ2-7	CASSWAPDRGREQYF	TGCGCCAGCAGCTGGGCCCCGGACAGGGGGCGCGAGCAGTACTTC
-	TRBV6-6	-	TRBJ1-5	CASVKGLNQPQHF	TGTGCCAGCGTTAAGGGGCTCAATCAGCCCCAGCATTTT
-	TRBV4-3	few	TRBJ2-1	CASSQVRGAEQFF	TGCGCCAGCAGCCAAGTAAGGGGTGCTGAGCAGTTCTTC
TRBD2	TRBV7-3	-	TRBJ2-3	CASSPLAGGSPDTQYF	TGTGCCAGCAGCCCATTAGCGGGGGGGTCTCCAGATACGCAGTATTTT
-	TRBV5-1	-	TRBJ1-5	CASSVVAGNQPQHF	TGCGCCAGCAGCGTGGTGGCAGGCAATCAGCCCCAGCATTTT
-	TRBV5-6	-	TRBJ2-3	CASTWGEPTDTQYF	TGTGCCAGCACCTGGGGGGAGCCCACAGATACGCAGTATTTT
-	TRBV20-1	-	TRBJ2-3	CSAEAVAGTDTQYF	TGCAGTGCCGAAGCGGTGGCGGGCACAGATACGCAGTATTTT
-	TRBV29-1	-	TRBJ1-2	CSVGQGPLYTF	TGCAGCGTTGGTCAGGGCCCACTCTACACCTTC
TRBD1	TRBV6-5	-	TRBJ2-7	CASSRLPTGKYEQYF	TGTGCCAGCAGTCGACTTCCGACAGGGAAGTACGAGCAGTACTTC
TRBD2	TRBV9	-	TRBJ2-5	CASSVSPSGLAGERETQYF	TGTGCCAGCAGCGTAAGCCCCTCGGGACTAGCGGGGGAGAGGGAGACCCAGTACTTC
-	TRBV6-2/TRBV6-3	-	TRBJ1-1	CASSYGGVSTEAFF	TGTGCCAGCAGTTATGGAGGGGTTAGCACTGAAGCTTTCTTT
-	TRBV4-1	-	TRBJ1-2	CASSQTSGQFYGYTF	TGCGCCAGCAGCCAAACCTCCGGACAGTTCTATGGCTACACCTTC
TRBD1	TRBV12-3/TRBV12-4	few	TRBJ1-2	CASSLGAGGAYYGYTF	TGTGCCAGCAGTTTAGGCGCAGGGGGCGCATACTATGGCTACACCTTC
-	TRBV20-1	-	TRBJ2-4	CSARDRGPGNIQYF	TGCAGTGCTAGAGATCGGGGGCCAGGCAACATTCAGTACTTC
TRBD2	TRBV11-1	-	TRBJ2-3	CASSYPSGGSTDTQYF	TGTGCCAGCAGCTATCCTAGCGGGGGCAGCACAGATACGCAGTATTTT